This is a list of T cell receptor beta chains from one sample in a study of T cells in Graves' hyperthyroidism and ophthalmopathy. TCRdb reprocessed the multiplex PCR reads via MiXCR and lists one record per CDR3 protein. The sample has about 480,000 distinct CDR3 sequences, roughly 14% seen once. Specimen: blood. The receptors here all came from a woman between 18 and 29 years old with Graves' hyperthyroidism. The CDR3 runs from the conserved cysteine through the conserved F or W. A D gene is named only where the DNA matches it firmly. Size is stated for part of the rows, as once, few or many counts, or as a class when the clone is expanded.

D | J | size | V | DNA | CDR3
. | TRBJ2-1 | many | TRBV7-7 | TGTGCCAGCAGCTTAGCGCCGACAGTTAATGAGCAGTTCTTC | CASSLAPTVNEQFF
. | TRBJ1-1 | . | TRBV20-1 | TGCAGTGCCTCCCGCACGAAGAACACTGAAGCTTTCTTT | CSASRTKNTEAFF
TRBD1 | TRBJ1-5 | many | TRBV30 | TGTGCCTGGAGTCCAGGGGGCGGACAGCCCCAGCATTTT | CAWSPGGGQPQHF
TRBD1 | TRBJ1-3 | . | TRBV27 | TGTGCCAGCGGGACAGGTCTCGGAAACACCATATATTTT | CASGTGLGNTIYF
. | TRBJ1-3 | . | TRBV7-9 | TGTGCCAGCAGCTTAGGTGGTGGGGGACGCCCGACCACCATATATTTT | CASSLGGGGRPTTIYF
TRBD2 | TRBJ2-5 | many | TRBV19 | TGTGCCAGTAGTACCTTAGCGGGCCAAGAGACCCAGTACTTC | CASSTLAGQETQYF
. | TRBJ2-2 | many | TRBV27 | TGTGCCAGCGGACCTCGGCGGGGCACCGGGGAGCTGTTTTTT | CASGPRRGTGELFF
TRBD1 | TRBJ1-2 | many | TRBV7-2 | TGTGCCAGCAGCACGGGACAGCTGGGAAATGGCTACACCTTC | CASSTGQLGNGYTF
. | TRBJ1-1 | many | TRBV28 | TGTGCCAGCAGTTTGCCGGGGGAGACTGAAGCTTTCTTT | CASSLPGETEAFF
. | TRBJ1-2 | . | TRBV19 | TGTGCCAGTAGTCCCTCCCGGGCAGGTTTTGGCTACACCTTC | CASSPSRAGFGYTF
TRBD1 | TRBJ1-5 | many | TRBV28 | TGTGCCAGCACCCTGGGGACAGGGTGGGATCAGCCCCAGCATTTT | CASTLGTGWDQPQHF
TRBD1 | TRBJ2-4 | once | TRBV3-1 | TGTGCCAGCAGCCAAGGGGTGACAGGGCGAGCCAAAAACATTCAGTACTTC | CASSQGVTGRAKNIQYF
. | TRBJ2-1 | many | TRBV5-1 | TGCGCCAGCAGCTTGGCCCGGGGCCAGACCGATGAGCAGTTCTTC | CASSLARGQTDEQFF
. | TRBJ2-1 | many | TRBV6-1 | TGTGCCAGCAGTGAAGAGGCGAGAAACAATGAGCAGTTCTTC | CASSEEARNNEQFF
. | TRBJ1-1 | many | TRBV5-8 | TGTGCCAGCAGCCGGCGGGTGATTGTCAACACTGAAGCTTTCTTT | CASSRRVIVNTEAFF
. | TRBJ2-5 | many | TRBV7-3 | TGTGCCAGCAGCTTAGGGGGGCTCCGAGAGACCCAGTACTTC | CASSLGGLRETQYF
. | TRBJ2-3 | . | TRBV6-1 | TGTGCCAGCAGTGACATTCAAATCATAACGCAGTATTTT | CASSDIQIITQYF
TRBD1 | TRBJ2-5 | many | TRBV2 | TGTGCCAGCCTGGGACAGGTCGAAGAGACCCAGTACTTC | CASLGQVEETQYF
. | TRBJ2-3 | many | TRBV9 | TGTGCCAGCAGCGCCGATCTAGGAGGGACAGATACGCAGTATTTT | CASSADLGGTDTQYF
. | TRBJ2-2 | few | TRBV9 | TGTGCCAGCAGCGATAGGGGGGGCGAAAGGGCCGGGGAGCTGTTTTTT | CASSDRGGERAGELFF
. | TRBJ2-1 | . | TRBV19 | TGTGCCAGTAGTACCGCGGGAACTGATATCAATGAGCAGTTCTTC | CASSTAGTDINEQFF
TRBD1 | TRBJ2-2 | . | TRBV4-2 | TGTGCCAGCAGCCAAGGACAGGGGGCGGGCACCGGGGAGCTGTTTTTT | CASSQGQGAGTGELFF
. | TRBJ2-5 | many | TRBV6-1 | TGTGCCAGCAGTCACCTTGGGCAGGAGGGTCGGGAGACCCAGTACTTC | CASSHLGQEGRETQYF
. | TRBJ1-4 | many | TRBV20-1 | TGCAGTGCTGAGGGTGGCGAAAAACTGTTTTTT | CSAEGGEKLFF
. | TRBJ1-2 | . | TRBV14 | TGTGCCAGCAGCCAAAATGCCCGCGGGACTTCTCTCGGCTACACCTTC | CASSQNARGTSLGYTF
. | TRBJ2-5 | many | TRBV10-3 | TGTGCCATCAGTAGCGACTACCCTCAAGAGACCCAGTACTTC | CAISSDYPQETQYF
. | TRBJ2-1 | many | TRBV12-3/TRBV12-4 | TGTGCCAGCAGTTTGAATAGGGGAGAGATATACAATGAGCAGTTCTTC | CASSLNRGEIYNEQFF
. | TRBJ1-1 | many | TRBV5-4 | TGTGCCAGCAGCCCGGGCGGCAGGGGAACTGAAGCTTTCTTT | CASSPGGRGTEAFF
. | TRBJ1-1 | . | TRBV20-1 | TGCAGTGGTAAGACACCGAACACTGAAGCTTTCTTT | CSGKTPNTEAFF
. | TRBJ1-6 | . | TRBV28 | TGTGCCAGCAGCCCTATACAGGGAGTCAATTCACCCCTCCACTTT | CASSPIQGVNSPLHF
TRBD2 | TRBJ2-5 | many | TRBV12-3/TRBV12-4 | TGTGCCAGCAGTTTAGGCGGGAGAACAGAGACCCAGTACTTC | CASSLGGRTETQYF
. | TRBJ1-1 | . | TRBV20-1 | TGCAGTGCTTTTGGCCCGGGGACCACTGAAGCTTTCTTT | CSAFGPGTTEAFF
. | TRBJ2-7 | many | TRBV27 | TGTGCCAGCAGTTTTTGGGCAGAGGACGAGCAGTACTTC | CASSFWAEDEQYF
TRBD2 | TRBJ2-3 | many | TRBV27 | TGTGCCAGCAGTACCAACCCCTGGACTAGCGTTTCCACAGATACGCAGTATTTT | CASSTNPWTSVSTDTQYF
TRBD2 | TRBJ2-3 | many | TRBV6-4 | TGTGCCAGCAGTGAAGGGACTAGCGACACAGATACGCAGTATTTT | CASSEGTSDTDTQYF
. | TRBJ2-5 | many | TRBV11-2 | TGTGCCAGCAGCACTAACAGGGCACAGGAGACCCAGTACTTC | CASSTNRAQETQYF
. | TRBJ2-7 | many | TRBV20-1 | TGCAGTGCTAGAGGCAGGGCAGGATACGAGCAGTACTTC | CSARGRAGYEQYF
TRBD2 | TRBJ2-1 | . | TRBV11-1 | TGTGCCAGCAGCCGCTGGACTAGCGGCAGCGAGGGGAATGAGCAGTTCTTC | CASSRWTSGSEGNEQFF
. | TRBJ2-1 | many | TRBV12-3/TRBV12-4 | TGTGCCAGCAGTCCCCTGTGGGATGGGAGTCGGAATGAGCAGTTCTTC | CASSPLWDGSRNEQFF
. | TRBJ1-1 | many | TRBV3-1 | TGTGCCAGCAGCCAAGGGGGACTGAGTGAAGCTTTCTTT | CASSQGGLSEAFF
TRBD2 | TRBJ2-7 | few | TRBV24-1 | TGTGCCACCAGTGGCGTTGGGACTAGCGGGAGTACGGGCGAGCAGTACTTC | CATSGVGTSGSTGEQYF
TRBD1 | TRBJ2-7 | many | TRBV10-3 | TGTGCCATCAGTGCGGGACAGGGGGCAGCACTAGCGGTCTACGAGCAGTACTTC | CAISAGQGAALAVYEQYF